This T cell receptor beta chain originates from a study of blood T cell repertoires in COVID-19. This table comes from immunoSEQ multiplex PCR, and its TCRdb copy is limited to in-frame clones, with some not included. The sample holds 75,000 to 95,000 clones, 88% seen once. Per germline, CDR1 SGHRS and CDR2 YFSETQ. The CDR3 runs to 16 residues. V lost 4 bases, J lost 5 bases, and 8 bases stayed unmatched. The chain recombines TRBV5-1 with TRBJ2-2; 10 bases are a match to TRBD2. The source of this sequence is a human donor in a cohort sampled during active COVID-19. Sample: peripheral blood. The CDR3 DNA is TGCGCCAGCAGCCCGAGACTAGCGGGTGGAACCGGGGAGCTGTTTTTT. Its protein product is CASSPRLAGGTGELFF.